This TCR beta chain derives from a study of T cells expressing NK-cell markers. Across the study: Beta-chain profiling covered CD3+CD56+NKG2C+, CD3+CD56+NKG2C- and CD3+CD56-NKG2C+ sorted subsets. The sequencing cohort of eight donors included seven HCMV-seropositive individuals and one seronegative individual.

Regarding the study as a whole: Of the CD8+ T cells in more than five donors, roughly 1.0-7.0% belonged to dominant NKG2C+ clonotypes.

Reprocessing the 5' RACE reads, TCRdb reports a single entry for every CDR3 protein and omits DNA. The table for this sample gives over 250,000 distinct CDR3 sequences. Concerning this clonotype itself: Its target is not known.

Per the germline V gene, CDR1 is LGHNA and CDR2 is YSLEER. This CDR3 is built from 15 residues. The TCR originated in a woman between 18 and 70 years old in good health. The gene calls are TRBV4-3 and TRBJ2-1; TCRdb designates TRBD1, a call that cannot be tested without DNA. Sequencing input: blood T cells: a sorted CD56 or NKG2C T cell subset, CD4+ or CD8+ T cells, or bulk PBMC T cells (not recorded which). CDR3 sequence reads: CASSQEGRPYNEQFF.